This passage covers 18 T cell receptor beta chains from one sample sequenced in a study of technical replicates of blood from several donors. TCRdb's table, derived via immunoSEQ multiplex PCR, lists solely in-frame clones and lacks some. The top ten clones hold about 0.37% of a sample with more than 90,000 clones, approximately 95% of them seen once. Sequences were obtained from T cells isolated from PBMCs. The receptors originated from a human donor in good health.

This chain uses TRBV6-6 with TRBJ2-5, with TRBD1 matching over 8 bases. The CDR3 sequence is 16 residues long. Germline V CDR1 and CDR2: MNHNY, SVGAGI (reference sequence). Unmatched junction bases numbered 7, after V lost 0 bases and J lost 4 bases. CDR3 sequence reads: CASSYSETGDPETQYF. In DNA, the CDR3 is TGTGCCAGCAGTTACTCGGAGACAGGGGACCCAGAGACCCAGTACTTC.

The rearrangement uses TRBV19 and TRBJ2-7, with TRBD2 matching 7 bases. The CDR3 is 13 amino acids. From germline, CDR1 is LNHDA and CDR2 SQIVND (reference sequence). V was pared by 6 bases and J by 2 bases, with 4 bases of the junction left unmatched. CDR3 sequence reads: CASSSSGAYEQYF. The DNA for the CDR3 is TGTGCCAGTAGCTCTAGCGGAGCCTACGAGCAGTACTTC.

This clone was picked up a small number of times. The chain uses TRBV14 and TRBJ1-1, with D uncertain. V was shortened by 1 base and J by 1 base, with 16 bases between the two germline ends. The CDR3 is 17 amino acids. From germline, CDR1 is SGHDN and CDR2 FVKESK. For the CDR3, the DNA is TGTGCCAGCAGCCAAGGTTTAGGATCGGGTAGGAACACTGAAGCTTTCTTT. Protein product: CASSQGLGSGRNTEAFF.

V gene TRBV6-5 combines with J gene TRBJ2-7, with 10 bases matching TRBD1. The J segment lost 5 bases and the V segment lost 0 bases, leaving 7 bases of the junction unmatched. Germline V gene data show CDR1 as MNHEY and CDR2 as SVGAGI. CDR3 length: 16 residues. CDR3 region: CASSYSPGTGVNEQYF. CDR3 nucleotides: TGTGCCAGCAGTTACTCCCCCGGGACAGGGGTCAACGAGCAGTACTTC.

This chain joins TRBV29-1 and TRBJ2-5; 7 bases align to TRBD1. The CDR3 has 15 residues. CDR1 is SQVTM and CDR2 is ANQGSEA in the germline V gene. Trimming took 6 bases from V and 5 from J; bases not matched to a gene: 15. CDR3 sequence (DNA): TGCAGCGTGGCCCCCACCTTTACAGGGGAGGAGACCCAGTACTTC. Translating gives CSVAPTFTGEETQYF.

This clone appeared once. This sequence joins TRBV5-4 and TRBJ1-3; perhaps TRBD1 as D (6 bases). The CDR3 has 15 residues. Trimming took 6 bases from V and 0 from J, leaving 13 bases between them. Germline CDR1 is SGHNT and CDR2 is YYREEE (reference sequence). DNA of the CDR3: TGTGCCAGCACTATCGGACAGAGCTCTGGAAACACCATATATTTT. It yields the protein CASTIGQSSGNTIYF.

The chain couples TRBV19 to TRBJ2-1; TRBD2 aligns across 8 bases. J lost 7 bases, V lost 7 bases, and 9 bases had no gene match. The CDR3 extends over 14 amino acids. Germline V gives CDR1 LNHDA, CDR2 SQIVND (reference sequence). CDR3 protein: CASNRREAKNEQFF. The DNA of the CDR3 is TGTGCCAGTAATCGGCGGGAGGCGAAGAATGAGCAGTTCTTC. The full variable domain, in which reference TRBV19 and TRBJ2-1 provide the parts outside the CDR3, is DGGITQSPKYLFRKEGQNVTLSCEQNLNHDAMYWYRQDPGQGLRLIYYSQIVNDFQKGDIAEGYSVSREKKESFPLTVTSAQKNPTAFYLCASNRREAKNEQFFGPGTRLTVL.

The chain employs TRBV6-6 and TRBJ2-3; perhaps TRBD1 as D (6 bases). Deletions cut 6 bases from V and 3 bases from J, with 16 bases between. The CDR3 is 15 amino acids. Germline CDR1 is MNHNY and CDR2 is SVGAGI (reference sequence). CDR3 amino acids: CASSRTGSDTDTQYF. Here the CDR3 DNA reads TGTGCCAGCAGCCGAACAGGGTCTGATACAGATACGCAGTATTTT.

The V gene is TRBV2, the J gene TRBJ1-2; the D gene is possibly TRBD1 (5 bases). Germline V gives CDR1 SNHLY, CDR2 FYNNEI. Trimming removed 0 bases from V and 3 bases from J, with 8 bases in between. The CDR3 is 14 residues long. The CDR3 nucleotides read TGTGCCAGCAGTGAAGCGCAAGGGGACTATGGCTACACCTTC. It translates to CASSEAQGDYGYTF.

V usage is TRBV27 and J usage is TRBJ1-1, with 8 bases fitting TRBD1. Germline CDR1 MNHEY, CDR2 SMNVEV (reference sequence). The CDR3 has 15 amino acids. Unmatched junction bases numbered 15, after V lost 7 bases and J lost 8 bases. The CDR3 spells CASMSLLGQGLEAFF. The CDR3 DNA follows: TGTGCCAGCATGTCGCTCCTAGGACAGGGTTTGGAAGCTTTCTTT.

Worth noting for this clone: The same CDR3 arises from other DNA sequences in this sample as well. CDR3 nucleotide sequence: TGTGCCAGCAGCTTAGCGGGACAGGGCAATCAGCCCCAGCATTTT. This encodes CASSLAGQGNQPQHF. J is TRBJ1-5 and V is TRBV7-2, with TRBD1 identical over 8 bases. The germline CDR1 and CDR2 sequences are SGHTA and FQGNSA. The junction had 0 bases not matched to a gene; V was cut back by 0 bases and J by 2 bases. The CDR3 runs to 15 residues.

This clone was observed once. The chain links TRBV7-2 to TRBJ2-7; 7 bases fit TRBD1. Trimming removed 6 bases from V and 3 bases from J; junction bases left unmatched: 11. This CDR3 is built from 15 residues. The germline V gene encodes CDR1 SGHTA and CDR2 FQGNSA. The CDR3 is CASSSPDRPIYEQYF. The CDR3 bases are TGTGCCAGCAGTTCTCCGGACAGGCCAATCTACGAGCAGTACTTC.

The genes are TRBV27 and TRBJ2-7; D unresolved. The CDR3 is 15 amino acids. The germline V gene encodes CDR1 MNHEY and CDR2 SMNVEV (reference sequence). Trimming removed 0 bases at V and 3 bases at J, with 12 bases between. The CDR3: CASSLSNLVLYEQYF. The CDR3 DNA sequence: TGTGCCAGCAGTTTATCGAACCTAGTACTCTACGAGCAGTACTTC.

The chain couples TRBV4-2 to TRBJ2-7; D is uncertain. Trimming removed 1 base from V and 0 bases from J, with 7 bases in between. Germline V gives CDR1 LGHNA, CDR2 YNFKEQ. The CDR3 consists of 14 residues. This CDR3 is CASSQVHNSYEQYF. CDR3 DNA sequence: TGTGCCAGCAGCCAAGTCCACAACTCCTACGAGCAGTACTTC.

The chain carries TRBV7-8 and TRBJ1-5, with D perhaps TRBD1 (5 bases). Germline assignment: CDR1 SGHVS and CDR2 FQNEAQ. The CDR3 sequence is 14 residues long. The V end lost 0 bases, the J end lost 5 bases, and 8 bases lay between the germline ends. CDR3: CASSLAPGDQPQHF. The CDR3, as DNA: TGTGCCAGCAGCTTAGCGCCGGGGGATCAGCCCCAGCATTTT.

This chain links TRBV29-1 with TRBJ2-1; D remains unclear. This CDR3 comprises 14 residues. V shed 0 bases and J shed 0 bases, with 6 bases lying between them. Germline lookup yields CDR1 SQVTM and CDR2 ANQGSEA. The CDR3 loop reads CSVEEESSYNEQFF. CDR3 sequence (DNA): TGCAGCGTTGAAGAAGAGAGCTCCTACAATGAGCAGTTCTTC.

The V and J genes are TRBV21-1 and TRBJ1-5; TRBD1, as called in the table, went unchecked against the DNA. TRBV21-1 is designated a pseudogene. The CDR3 spans 14 residues. This chain's CDR3 is CASSLDILNQPQHF. CDR3 DNA sequence: TGTGCCAGCAGCTTAGACATTTTAAATCAGCCCCAGCATTTT.

With respect to this clone: At one of its ends the junction is not consistent with the germline gene, which may arise from a read error. This chain connects TRBV7-7 to TRBJ2-7; a possible D gene is TRBD2 (5 bases). The germline V gene encodes CDR1 SSHAT and CDR2 FNYEAQ (reference sequence). The CDR3 is 16 amino acids. CDR3: CASSPSPGFPPYEQYF. The CDR3 nucleotides are TGTGCTAGCAGCCCATCTCCGGGGTTCCCTCCCTACGAGCAGTACTTC.